This T cell receptor beta chain is drawn from a study of T cell responses to AZD1222 COVID-19 vaccine. Using immunoSEQ multiplex PCR, the repertoire was profiled, and TCRdb retains in-frame clones only, with some absent. This sample has more than 90,000 clones, with roughly 80% found just once. Germline CDR1 MDHEN, CDR2 SYDVKM. V was clipped by 3 bases and J by 3 bases, with 12 bases between them. The CDR3 loop spans 14 amino acids. This receptor was identified in an adult in good health. The chain recombines TRBV28 with TRBJ2-7, with D hard to call. The sample consisted of peripheral blood, taken on day 0 of AZD1222 vaccination. The chain's CDR3 is CASSFNTVGYEQYF. Written as DNA, the CDR3 is TGTGCCAGCAGTTTTAACACTGTAGGCTACGAGCAGTACTTC.